Shown below are 2 T cell receptor beta chains from a single sample sequenced in a study of identical twins' blood T cells. TCRdb re-called the 5' RACE reads through MiXCR, storing one row per CDR3 protein. Of roughly 380,000 distinct CDR3 sequences detected, over 25% appear once; the ten largest clones hold around 5.6%. The source material was PBMCs. These receptor sequences come from a woman aged 18-55 years in good health.

This clonotype was observed a handful of times. The V call is TRBV6-6, the J call TRBJ1-6, with D possibly being TRBD1 (5 bases). V lost 7 bases and J lost 7, with 11 bases in between. Germline CDR1 is MNHNY and CDR2 is SVGAGI (reference sequence). This CDR3 contains 13 residues. In DNA, the CDR3 is TGTGCCAGCAAACAGGCGACCAATTCACCCCTCCACTTT. It translates to CASKQATNSPLHF.

Regarding this clonotype: One end of the junction varies from germline; a read error may be responsible. The chain combines TRBV9 with TRBJ2-2; TRBD2 matches 13 bases. Germline V gene data show CDR1 as SGDLS and CDR2 as YYNGEE. The CDR3 has 17 residues. The CDR3 DNA is TGTGCCAGCAGCGTATTCGGGACTAGCGGGAACCCCGGGGAGCTGTTTTTT. Amino acids: CASSVFGTSGNPGELFF.